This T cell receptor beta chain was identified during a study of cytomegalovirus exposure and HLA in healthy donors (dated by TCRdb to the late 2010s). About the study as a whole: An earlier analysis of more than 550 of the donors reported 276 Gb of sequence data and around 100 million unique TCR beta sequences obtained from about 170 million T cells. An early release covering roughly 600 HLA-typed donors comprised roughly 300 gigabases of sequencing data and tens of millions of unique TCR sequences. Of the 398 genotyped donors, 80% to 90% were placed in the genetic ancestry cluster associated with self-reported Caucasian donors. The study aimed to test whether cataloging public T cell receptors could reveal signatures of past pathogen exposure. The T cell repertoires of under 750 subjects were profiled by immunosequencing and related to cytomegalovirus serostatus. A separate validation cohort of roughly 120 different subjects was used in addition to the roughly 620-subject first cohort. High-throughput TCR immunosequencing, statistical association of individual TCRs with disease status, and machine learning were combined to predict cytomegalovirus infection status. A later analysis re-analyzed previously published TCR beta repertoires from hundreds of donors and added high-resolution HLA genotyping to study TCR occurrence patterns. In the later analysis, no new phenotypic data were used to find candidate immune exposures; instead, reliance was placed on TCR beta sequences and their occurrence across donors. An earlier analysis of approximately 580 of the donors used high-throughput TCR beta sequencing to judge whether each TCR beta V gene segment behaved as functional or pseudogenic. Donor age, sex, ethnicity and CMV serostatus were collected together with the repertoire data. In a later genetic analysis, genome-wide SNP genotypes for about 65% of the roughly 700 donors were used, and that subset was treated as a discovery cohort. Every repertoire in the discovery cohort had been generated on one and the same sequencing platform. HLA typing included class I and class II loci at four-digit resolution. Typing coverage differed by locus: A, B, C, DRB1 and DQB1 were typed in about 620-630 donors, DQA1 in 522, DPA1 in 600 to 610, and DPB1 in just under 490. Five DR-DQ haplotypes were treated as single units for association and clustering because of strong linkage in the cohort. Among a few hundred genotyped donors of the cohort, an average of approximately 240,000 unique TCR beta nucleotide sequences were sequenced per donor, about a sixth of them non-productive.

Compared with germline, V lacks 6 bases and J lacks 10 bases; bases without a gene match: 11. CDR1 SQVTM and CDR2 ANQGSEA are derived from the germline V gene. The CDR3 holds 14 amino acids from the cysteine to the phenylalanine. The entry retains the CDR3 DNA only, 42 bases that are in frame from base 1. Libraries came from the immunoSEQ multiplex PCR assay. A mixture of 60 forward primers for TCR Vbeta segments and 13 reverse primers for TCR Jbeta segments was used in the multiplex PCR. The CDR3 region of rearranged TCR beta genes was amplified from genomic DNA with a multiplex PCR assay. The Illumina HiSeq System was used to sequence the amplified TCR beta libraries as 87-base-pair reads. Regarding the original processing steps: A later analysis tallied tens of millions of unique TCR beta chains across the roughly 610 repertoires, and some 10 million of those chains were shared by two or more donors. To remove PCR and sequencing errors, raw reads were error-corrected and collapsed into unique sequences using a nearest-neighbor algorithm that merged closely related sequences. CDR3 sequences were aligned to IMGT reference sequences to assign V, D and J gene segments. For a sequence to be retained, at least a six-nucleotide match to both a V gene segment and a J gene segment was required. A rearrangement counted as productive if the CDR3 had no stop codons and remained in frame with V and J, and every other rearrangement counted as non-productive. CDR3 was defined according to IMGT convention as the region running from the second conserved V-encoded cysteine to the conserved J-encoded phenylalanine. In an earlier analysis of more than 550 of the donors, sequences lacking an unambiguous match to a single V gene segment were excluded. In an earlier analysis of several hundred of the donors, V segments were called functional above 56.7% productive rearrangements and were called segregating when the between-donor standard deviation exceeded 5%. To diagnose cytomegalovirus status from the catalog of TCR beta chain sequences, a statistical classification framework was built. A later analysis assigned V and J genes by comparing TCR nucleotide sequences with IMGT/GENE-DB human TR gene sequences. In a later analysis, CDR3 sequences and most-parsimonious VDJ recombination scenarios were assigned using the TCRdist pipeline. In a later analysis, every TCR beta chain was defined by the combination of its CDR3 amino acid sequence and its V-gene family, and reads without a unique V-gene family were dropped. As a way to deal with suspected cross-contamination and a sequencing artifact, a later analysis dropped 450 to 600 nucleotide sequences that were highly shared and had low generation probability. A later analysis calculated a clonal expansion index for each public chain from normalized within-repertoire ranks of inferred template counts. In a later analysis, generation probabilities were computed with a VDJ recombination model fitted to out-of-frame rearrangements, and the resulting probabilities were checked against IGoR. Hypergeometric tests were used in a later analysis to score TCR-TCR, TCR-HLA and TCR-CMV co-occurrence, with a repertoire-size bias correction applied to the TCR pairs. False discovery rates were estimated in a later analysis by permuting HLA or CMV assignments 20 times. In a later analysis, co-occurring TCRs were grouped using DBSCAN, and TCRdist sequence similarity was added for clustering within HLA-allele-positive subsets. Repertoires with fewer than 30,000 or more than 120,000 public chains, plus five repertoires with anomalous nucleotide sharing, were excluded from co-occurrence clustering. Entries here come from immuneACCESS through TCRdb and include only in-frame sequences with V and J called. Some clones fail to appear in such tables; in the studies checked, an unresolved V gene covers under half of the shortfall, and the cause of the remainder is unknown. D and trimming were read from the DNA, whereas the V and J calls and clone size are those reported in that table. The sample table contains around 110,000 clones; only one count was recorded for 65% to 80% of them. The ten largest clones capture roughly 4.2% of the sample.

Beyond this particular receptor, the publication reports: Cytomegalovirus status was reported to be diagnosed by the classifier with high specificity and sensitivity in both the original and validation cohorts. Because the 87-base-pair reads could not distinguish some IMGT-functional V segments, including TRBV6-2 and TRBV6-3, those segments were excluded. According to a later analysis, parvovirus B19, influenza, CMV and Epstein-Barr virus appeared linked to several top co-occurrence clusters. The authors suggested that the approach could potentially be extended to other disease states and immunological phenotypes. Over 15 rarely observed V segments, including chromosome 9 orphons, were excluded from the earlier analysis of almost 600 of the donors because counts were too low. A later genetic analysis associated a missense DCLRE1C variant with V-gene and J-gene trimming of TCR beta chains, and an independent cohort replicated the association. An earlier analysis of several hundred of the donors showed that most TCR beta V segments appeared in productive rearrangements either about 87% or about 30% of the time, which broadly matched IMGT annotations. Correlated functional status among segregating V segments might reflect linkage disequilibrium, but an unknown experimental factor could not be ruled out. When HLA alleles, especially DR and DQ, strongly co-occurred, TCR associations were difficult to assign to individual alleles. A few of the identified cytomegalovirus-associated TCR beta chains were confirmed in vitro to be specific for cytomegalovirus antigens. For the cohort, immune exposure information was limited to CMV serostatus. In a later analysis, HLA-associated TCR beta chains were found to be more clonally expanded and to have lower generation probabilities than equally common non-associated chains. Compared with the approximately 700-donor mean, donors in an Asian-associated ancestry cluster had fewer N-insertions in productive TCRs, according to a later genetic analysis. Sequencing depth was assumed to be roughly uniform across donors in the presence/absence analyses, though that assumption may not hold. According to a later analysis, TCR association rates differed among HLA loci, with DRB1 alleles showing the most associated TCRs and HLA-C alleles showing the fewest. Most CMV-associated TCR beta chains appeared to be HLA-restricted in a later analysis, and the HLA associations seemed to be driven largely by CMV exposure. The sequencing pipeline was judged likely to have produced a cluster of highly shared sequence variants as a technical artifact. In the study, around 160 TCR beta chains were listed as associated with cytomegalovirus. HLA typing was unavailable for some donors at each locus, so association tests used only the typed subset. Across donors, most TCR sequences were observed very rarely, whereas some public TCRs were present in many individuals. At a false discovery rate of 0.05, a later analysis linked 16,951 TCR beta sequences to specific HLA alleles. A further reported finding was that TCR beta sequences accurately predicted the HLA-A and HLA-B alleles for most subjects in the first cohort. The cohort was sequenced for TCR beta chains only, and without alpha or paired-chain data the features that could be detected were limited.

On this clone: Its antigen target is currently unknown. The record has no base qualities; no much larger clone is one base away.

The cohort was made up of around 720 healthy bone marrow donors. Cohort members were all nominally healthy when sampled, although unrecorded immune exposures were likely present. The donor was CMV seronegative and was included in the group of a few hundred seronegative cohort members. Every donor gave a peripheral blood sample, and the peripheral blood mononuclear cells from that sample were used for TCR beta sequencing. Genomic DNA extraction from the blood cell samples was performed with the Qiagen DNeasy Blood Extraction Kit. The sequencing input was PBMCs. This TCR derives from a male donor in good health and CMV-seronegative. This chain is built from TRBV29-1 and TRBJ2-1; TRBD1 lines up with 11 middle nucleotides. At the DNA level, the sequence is TGCAGCGTCCTTTGGTGGACAGGGGGCGACGAGCAGTTCTTC. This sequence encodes CSVLWWTGGDEQFF.